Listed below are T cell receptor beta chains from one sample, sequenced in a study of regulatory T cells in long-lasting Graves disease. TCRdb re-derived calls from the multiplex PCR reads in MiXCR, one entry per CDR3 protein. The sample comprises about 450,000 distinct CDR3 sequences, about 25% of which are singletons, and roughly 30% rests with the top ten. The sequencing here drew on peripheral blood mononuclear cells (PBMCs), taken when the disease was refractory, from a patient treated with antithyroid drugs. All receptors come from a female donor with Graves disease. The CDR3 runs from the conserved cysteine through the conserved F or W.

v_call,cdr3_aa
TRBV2,CASIFAGQETQYF
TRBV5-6,CASSLAGGGSYNEQFF
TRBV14,CASSRRTSGRANQYF
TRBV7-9,CASSKTQGANYGYTF
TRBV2,CASRKGLGGPYNEQFF
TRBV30,CAWGPTILGELFF
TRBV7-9,CASSGPVGTVGGWKLFF
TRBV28,CASSPLVRERYEQYF
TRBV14,CASSQSDTGELFF
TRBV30,CAWIGGPNYGYTF
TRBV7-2,CASSLGRDRGILTYEQYF
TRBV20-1,CSAGGLVGEQYF
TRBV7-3,CASSIGQGRSTEAFF
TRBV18,CASSPEQIGELFF
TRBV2,CASSTDRGPYEQYF
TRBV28,CASSRTGTGGGYGYTF
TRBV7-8,CASSLLGTGGIGNTGELFF
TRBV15,CATSRDLIHSGNTEAFF
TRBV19,CASSIGSGNTEAFF
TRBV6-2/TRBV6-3,CASNTGNSYEQYF
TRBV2,CASIGDRAIYNSPLHF
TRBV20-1,CSARCQGASEQYF
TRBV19,CASSPRDREYSNQPQHF
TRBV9,CASSGGDHYEQYF
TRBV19,CASNRRGIPRETQYF
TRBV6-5,CASSYPRGREQYF
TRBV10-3,CAISEPGGPYEQYF
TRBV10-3,CATSTVRGTEAFF
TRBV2,CASSDRTPPEYGYTF
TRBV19,CASRVGGVGQPQHF
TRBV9,CASSGRTVNYGYTF
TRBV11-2,CASSLTGTGINIQYF
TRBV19,CASSSTVNQPQHF
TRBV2,CASSEQGTNTGELFF
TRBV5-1,CASSLDPGGPRETQYF
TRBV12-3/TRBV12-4,CASSLARDGETQYF